One T cell receptor beta chain is described in this entry. Tregs were sorted as CD4+CD25+CD127-/low cells. V was trimmed by 0 bases and J by 2 bases, leaving 12 bases between them. The CDR3 totals 16 residues. Germline-derived CDR1 and CDR2 are SGHRS and YFSETQ. One entry per CDR3 protein results from TCRdb running MiXCR on the 5' RACE reads. Among approximately 40,000 distinct CDR3 sequences listed, about 20% were seen once. This chain joins TRBV5-1 and TRBJ2-1; D not certain. The sequencing sample was made of Tregs sorted from blood. The source is a female donor with breast cancer. This chain's CDR3 is CASSLVTGGTYNEQFF. CDR3 DNA: TGCGCCAGCAGCTTGGTTACGGGTGGAACCTACAATGAGCAGTTCTTC.